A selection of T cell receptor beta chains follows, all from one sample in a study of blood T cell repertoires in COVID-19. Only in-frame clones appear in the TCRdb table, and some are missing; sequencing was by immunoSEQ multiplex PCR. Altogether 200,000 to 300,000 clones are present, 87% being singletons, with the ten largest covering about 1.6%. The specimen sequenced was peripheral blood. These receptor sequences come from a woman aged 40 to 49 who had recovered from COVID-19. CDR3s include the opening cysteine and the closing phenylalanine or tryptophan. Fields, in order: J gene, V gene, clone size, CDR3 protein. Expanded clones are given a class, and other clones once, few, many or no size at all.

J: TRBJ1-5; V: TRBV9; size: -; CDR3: CASSDGQASNQPQHF
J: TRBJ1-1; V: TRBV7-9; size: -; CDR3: CASSLSGEAFF
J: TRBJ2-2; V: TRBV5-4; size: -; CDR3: CASSLITGELFF
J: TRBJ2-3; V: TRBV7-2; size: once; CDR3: CASSLALMGHLTDTQYF
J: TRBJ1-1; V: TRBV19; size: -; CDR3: CASSSMGQNTEAFF
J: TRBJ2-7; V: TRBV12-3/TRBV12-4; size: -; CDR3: CASSKRGPGEQYF
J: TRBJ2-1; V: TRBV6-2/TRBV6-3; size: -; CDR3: CASSWNREGSYNEQFF
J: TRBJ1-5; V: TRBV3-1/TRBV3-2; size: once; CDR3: CASSQEGRHQPQHF
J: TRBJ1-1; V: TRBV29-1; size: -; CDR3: CSALLGREEAFF
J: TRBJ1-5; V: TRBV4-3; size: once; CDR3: CASSQVVTPSNQPQHF
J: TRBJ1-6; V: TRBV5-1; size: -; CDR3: CASRGGQGASSSYNSPLHF
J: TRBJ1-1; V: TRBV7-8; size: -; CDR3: CASSLIRGRRNTEAFF
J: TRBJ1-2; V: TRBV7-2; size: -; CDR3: CASSLQANYGYTF
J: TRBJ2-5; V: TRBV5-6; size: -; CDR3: CASSSRTGGIKETQYF
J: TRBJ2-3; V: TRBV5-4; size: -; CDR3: CASSLEGGRGSTDTQYF
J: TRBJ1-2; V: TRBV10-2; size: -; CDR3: CASTPGNYGYTF
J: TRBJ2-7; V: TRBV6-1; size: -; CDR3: CASSEGWTGGDEQYF
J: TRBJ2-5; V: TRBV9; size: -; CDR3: CASSPRQSLWETQYF
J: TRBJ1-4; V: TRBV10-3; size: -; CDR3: CAIKGQYNEKLFF
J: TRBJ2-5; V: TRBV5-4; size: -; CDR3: CASSLGPGLAGGVKETQYF
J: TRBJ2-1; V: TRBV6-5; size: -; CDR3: CASGGWIIGEQFF
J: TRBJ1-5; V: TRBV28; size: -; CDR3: CASSFPGTGNQPQHF
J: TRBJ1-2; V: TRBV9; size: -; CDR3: CASSVDQWDGGYYGYTF
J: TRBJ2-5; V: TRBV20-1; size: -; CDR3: CSASEPGQETQYF
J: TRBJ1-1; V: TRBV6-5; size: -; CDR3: CASSYRGQRNTEAFF
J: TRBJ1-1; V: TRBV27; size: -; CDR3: CASTGQGWKNTEAFF
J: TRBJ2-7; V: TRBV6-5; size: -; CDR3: CASSPSRHHLYEQYF
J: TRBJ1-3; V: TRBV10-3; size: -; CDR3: CAISGTGTSSGNTIYF
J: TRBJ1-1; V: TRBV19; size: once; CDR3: CASSMGRANTEAFF
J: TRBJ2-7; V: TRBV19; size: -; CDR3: CASTPGEGPTYEQYF
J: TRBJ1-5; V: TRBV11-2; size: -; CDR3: CASSFRQGENQPQHF
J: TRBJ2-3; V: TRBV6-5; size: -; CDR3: CASSYSTGGYTQYF
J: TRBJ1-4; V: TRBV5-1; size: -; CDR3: CASSLDAEAEKLFF
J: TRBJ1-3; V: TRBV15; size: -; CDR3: CATSRDLGASGNTIYF
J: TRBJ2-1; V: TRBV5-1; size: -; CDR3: CASGGAWVSSYNEQFF
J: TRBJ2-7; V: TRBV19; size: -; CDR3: CASSVTGGGEQYF
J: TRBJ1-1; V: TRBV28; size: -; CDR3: CASSYRALGTEAFF
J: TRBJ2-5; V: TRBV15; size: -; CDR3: CATSRDTGKETQYF
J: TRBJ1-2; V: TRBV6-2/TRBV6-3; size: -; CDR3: CASSLNRYNYGYTF
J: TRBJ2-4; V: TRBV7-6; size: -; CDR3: CASSRSLAGGQSKNIQYF
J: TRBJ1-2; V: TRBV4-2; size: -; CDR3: CASSQEWDRGYGYTF
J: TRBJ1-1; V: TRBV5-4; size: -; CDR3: CASSIDREMRGAFF
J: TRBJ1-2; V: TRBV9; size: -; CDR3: CASSLGGYYGYTF
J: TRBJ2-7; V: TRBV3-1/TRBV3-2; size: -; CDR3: CASSGGQVSSYEQYF
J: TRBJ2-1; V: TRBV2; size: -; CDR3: CASRLLAGANNEQFF
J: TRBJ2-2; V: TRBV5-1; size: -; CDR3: CASTGTGNTGELFF
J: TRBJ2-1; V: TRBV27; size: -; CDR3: CASSLGGPEYNEQFF
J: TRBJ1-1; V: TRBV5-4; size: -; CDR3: CASSLGRGKSLEAFF